A selection of T cell receptor beta chains follows, all from one sample in a study of molecular identifiers for immune sequencing clone quantification. MiXCR, run by TCRdb on the PCR reads, gives a single entry per CDR3 protein. In the table there are some 320,000 distinct CDR3 sequences, 20% to 25% of which are singletons. The sequenced sample was naive CD8+ T cells from blood, with Jurkat cell RNA spiked in. The source of these receptors is a human donor in good health. Some libraries in this study had Jurkat cell RNA spiked in. Each CDR3 is given with its conserved first and last residue. The D gene is left open where the match is weak. Size tells how often a clone was seen (once, few, many) or the class of an expanded clone, and some rows leave it out.

cdr3_aa | cdr3_nt | d_call | j_call | clone_size | v_call
CASSLEQGLKNIQYF | TGTGCCAGCAGTTTGGAACAAGGACTAAAAAACATTCAGTACTTC | NA | TRBJ2-4 | NA | TRBV12-3/TRBV12-4
CSARGSTSGPSDTQYF | TGCAGTGCTAGGGGATCGACTAGCGGCCCTTCAGATACGCAGTATTTT | TRBD2 | TRBJ2-3 | NA | TRBV20-1
CASSFRADGGAVHEQYF | TGTGCCAGCAGCTTCAGGGCGGACGGGGGGGCCGTCCACGAGCAGTACTTC | TRBD2 | TRBJ2-7 | NA | TRBV13
CASSRTDRNTGELFF | TGTGCCAGCAGCCGCACTGACCGGAACACCGGGGAGCTGTTTTTT | NA | TRBJ2-2 | many | TRBV6-5
CASREQGLDTEAFF | TGTGCCAGCAGGGAACAGGGTTTGGACACTGAAGCTTTCTTT | NA | TRBJ1-1 | many | TRBV6-2/TRBV6-3
CASSQEQGMYYEQYF | TGCGCCAGCAGCCAAGAACAGGGAATGTACTACGAGCAGTACTTC | NA | TRBJ2-7 | NA | TRBV4-3
CASSLAADPNYGYTF | TGTGCCAGCAGTTTAGCGGCGGATCCTAACTATGGCTACACCTTC | NA | TRBJ1-2 | few | TRBV12-3/TRBV12-4
CSVEEQTDTQYF | TGCAGCGTTGAAGAACAGACAGATACGCAGTATTTT | NA | TRBJ2-3 | many | TRBV29-1
CATLLNTEAFF | TGTGCCACCCTTTTGAACACTGAAGCTTTCTTT | NA | TRBJ1-1 | NA | TRBV28
CASSLEGSGMSQETQYF | TGCGCCAGCAGCTTGGAAGGGTCAGGGATGTCCCAAGAGACCCAGTACTTC | NA | TRBJ2-5 | many | TRBV5-1
CSARDRDRVPYEQYF | TGCAGTGCTAGGGACCGGGACAGAGTCCCCTACGAGCAGTACTTC | TRBD1 | TRBJ2-7 | few | TRBV20-1
CASSEQLQPQHF | TGTGCCAGCAGTGAACAGCTTCAGCCCCAGCATTTT | NA | TRBJ1-5 | many | TRBV2
CASSPTGQGSYEQYF | TGCGCCAGCAGCCCCACCGGGCAGGGATCCTACGAGCAGTACTTC | NA | TRBJ2-7 | many | TRBV4-3
CASSPQRQGNYEQYF | TGTGCCAGCAGTCCGCAAAGACAGGGCAACTACGAGCAGTACTTC | TRBD1 | TRBJ2-7 | many | TRBV28
CAIRDYETGVGEQYF | TGTGCCATCAGGGACTACGAGACAGGGGTTGGCGAGCAGTACTTC | TRBD1 | TRBJ2-7 | once | TRBV10-3
CSARDPTSGRAVGTGELFF | TGCAGTGCTAGAGACCCTACTAGCGGGAGGGCCGTAGGCACCGGGGAGCTGTTTTTT | TRBD2 | TRBJ2-2 | many | TRBV20-1
CASSWMGGSEQYF | TGCGCCAGCAGCTGGATGGGGGGAAGCGAGCAGTACTTC | NA | TRBJ2-7 | few | TRBV5-1
CAITWTSGGHVDEQFF | TGTGCCATCACTTGGACTAGCGGGGGCCATGTGGATGAGCAGTTCTTC | TRBD2 | TRBJ2-1 | NA | TRBV10-3
CASSEPGQGREKLFF | TGTGCCAGCAGTGAACCGGGACAGGGAAGGGAAAAACTGTTTTTT | TRBD1 | TRBJ1-4 | few | TRBV13
CASSLTGAGPDEQFF | TGTGCCAGCAGCTTGACAGGGGCCGGACCCGATGAGCAGTTCTTC | TRBD1 | TRBJ2-1 | NA | TRBV27
CASSPEPTYEQYF | TGCGCCAGCAGCCCGGAACCTACCTACGAGCAGTACTTC | NA | TRBJ2-7 | many | TRBV5-1
CASSPRQGATDTQYF | TGTGCCAGCAGCCCGCGACAGGGGGCAACTGATACGCAGTATTTT | TRBD1 | TRBJ2-3 | many | TRBV11-2
CSARPFANTGELFF | TGCAGTGCCCGACCGTTCGCGAACACCGGGGAGCTGTTTTTT | NA | TRBJ2-2 | many | TRBV20-1
CASSLEDSYGYTF | TGTGCCAGCAGCTTAGAGGACAGCTATGGCTACACCTTC | NA | TRBJ1-2 | many | TRBV7-9
CASSLARGEGSEQYF | TGTGCCAGCAGCTTAGCCCGGGGTGAGGGGTCCGAGCAGTACTTC | NA | TRBJ2-7 | many | TRBV7-9
CASSDTEEKLFF | TGTGCCAGCAGCGATACTGAGGAAAAACTGTTTTTT | NA | TRBJ1-4 | many | TRBV9
CASSPDRTNEQYF | TGTGCCAGCAGCCCGGACAGGACGAACGAGCAGTACTTC | TRBD1 | TRBJ2-7 | many | TRBV7-2
CSASNLAGGFATQYF | TGCAGTGCTAGTAACCTTGCGGGAGGATTCGCGACCCAGTACTTC | TRBD2 | TRBJ2-5 | many | TRBV20-1
CASSQDLAGGPLGEQYF | TGCGCCAGCAGCCAAGACTTAGCGGGAGGGCCTCTAGGCGAGCAGTACTTC | TRBD2 | TRBJ2-7 | many | TRBV4-3
CASSSSLNTGELFF | TGTGCCAGCAGCTCCTCATTGAACACCGGGGAGCTGTTTTTT | NA | TRBJ2-2 | many | TRBV7-9
CASSPRTQLAGNNEQFF | TGTGCCAGCAGTCCCCGAACCCAGTTAGCGGGGAACAATGAGCAGTTCTTC | TRBD2 | TRBJ2-1 | many | TRBV6-5
CASSEPGTGEAFF | TGCGCCAGCAGTGAGCCCGGGACAGGTGAAGCTTTCTTT | TRBD1 | TRBJ1-1 | many | TRBV10-2
CASSKEKVHTEAFF | TGTGCCAGCAGCAAAGAGAAGGTTCACACTGAAGCTTTCTTT | NA | TRBJ1-1 | many | TRBV21-1
CSVEYPPPEVYNEQFF | TGCAGCGTTGAGTATCCGCCCCCCGAGGTATACAATGAGCAGTTCTTC | NA | TRBJ2-1 | few | TRBV29-1
CSAHRGRQETQYF | TGCAGTGCACACAGGGGGCGACAAGAGACCCAGTACTTC | TRBD1 | TRBJ2-5 | many | TRBV20-1
CASRWDRGTGELFF | TGCGCCAGCAGATGGGACAGGGGCACCGGGGAGCTGTTTTTT | TRBD1 | TRBJ2-2 | few | TRBV5-1
CASSLDSENTEAFF | TGTGCCAGCAGCTTGGACAGCGAGAACACTGAAGCTTTCTTT | NA | TRBJ1-1 | many | TRBV5-4
CASSRGSTGELFF | TGTGCCAGCAGCCGTGGCAGCACCGGGGAGCTGTTTTTT | NA | TRBJ2-2 | NA | TRBV3-1
CASLHGGELFF | TGTGCCAGCCTACACGGAGGGGAGCTGTTTTTT | NA | TRBJ2-2 | many | TRBV19
CASSLETAWGYEQYF | TGTGCCAGCAGCTTAGAGACAGCTTGGGGTTACGAGCAGTACTTC | NA | TRBJ2-7 | NA | TRBV11-2
CASSDIGQSVNYGYTF | TGTGCCAGCAGTGATATAGGACAGAGCGTTAACTATGGCTACACCTTC | NA | TRBJ1-2 | many | TRBV6-1
CASSSSPGRGADTQYF | TGTGCCAGCAGCTCAAGTCCGGGACGCGGCGCAGATACGCAGTATTTT | NA | TRBJ2-3 | many | TRBV7-9
CASSGVSSSEKLFF | TGTGCCAGCAGTGGAGTCTCCTCGAGTGAAAAACTGTTTTTT | NA | TRBJ1-4 | many | TRBV12-3/TRBV12-4
CASSRTGFGQPQHF | TGTGCCAGCAGCAGGACAGGGTTTGGCCAGCCCCAGCATTTT | TRBD1 | TRBJ1-5 | many | TRBV5-5
CAASEILGYTGELFF | TGTGCCGCCTCAGAGATTTTGGGGTACACCGGGGAGCTGTTTTTT | NA | TRBJ2-2 | few | TRBV2
CASSQNHPRNTGELFF | TGTGCCAGCAGTCAAAACCACCCCCGGAACACCGGGGAGCTGTTTTTT | NA | TRBJ2-2 | many | TRBV28
CASSYSRGLPDNEQFF | TGTGCCAGCAGTTACTCGCGAGGGTTACCCGACAATGAGCAGTTCTTC | NA | TRBJ2-1 | NA | TRBV6-2/TRBV6-3
CASSYWDRGRPGVAGTEAFF | TGTGCCAGCAGTTACTGGGACAGGGGGAGGCCGGGAGTCGCGGGAACTGAAGCTTTCTTT | TRBD1 | TRBJ1-1 | few | TRBV6-5
CASSQDLSGAGNTIYF | TGCGCCAGCAGCCAAGATCTGTCAGGGGCTGGAAACACCATATATTTT | NA | TRBJ1-3 | many | TRBV4-3
CVSRLAASTDTQYF | TGTGTCAGCAGGTTAGCGGCTAGCACAGATACGCAGTATTTT | NA | TRBJ2-3 | NA | TRBV27